These 10 T cell receptor beta chains were all obtained from the same sample, sequenced in a study of human T cells and chemical hapten exposure. TCRdb recomputed calls from the RACE reads with MiXCR, one row per CDR3 protein. Seen here are 65,000 to 95,000 distinct CDR3 sequences, about 9.2% observed once, and the top ten hold 1.5% to 2%. This sample's time point: healthy volunteer bleed at 6 weeks. It was unfractionated whole blood from which total RNA was extracted. Material for sequencing was whole blood. The source is a female donor in good health. Some clones in this sample may be carry-over from other donors' samples.

This clonotype was seen more than once but under ten times. The chain has TRBV20-1 and TRBJ1-1, with a possible D match to TRBD1 (5 bases). This CDR3 is 16 amino acids long. Per the germline V gene, CDR1 is DFQATT and CDR2 is SNEGSKA (reference sequence). V was cut by 5 bases and J by 0 bases, with 19 bases left in between. The CDR3 nucleotides are TGCAGTGCTCCCTTAGCGGGGGGTTACATGAACACTGAAGCTTTCTTT. Amino acid sequence: CSAPLAGGYMNTEAFF.

This clonotype was detected a few times. The chain employs TRBV6-5 and TRBJ1-4; a weak D match, TRBD1 (5 bases). The V gene lost 6 bases and the J gene lost 3 bases, with 20 bases spanning the gap. The CDR3 loop spans 17 amino acids. In germline, CDR1 is MNHEY, CDR2 SVGAGI. CDR3: CASSPGHLRGANEKLFF. As DNA, the CDR3 is TGTGCCAGCAGCCCTGGACACCTTCGAGGGGCTAATGAAAAACTGTTTTTT.

The V gene is TRBV20-1, the J gene TRBJ2-1; a weak D match, TRBD1 (6 bases). Germline assignment: CDR1 DFQATT and CDR2 SNEGSKA (reference sequence). Between the trimmed V and J ends, which lost 2 bases and 0 bases, there was a span of 11 bases. This CDR3 has 15 amino acids. The CDR3 DNA reads TGCAGTGCTAGAAAGGGACACAGCTCCTACAATGAGCAGTTCTTC. Residues: CSARKGHSSYNEQFF.

This clonotype has ten or more counts. The genes are TRBV7-6 and TRBJ2-7; 12 nucleotides agree with TRBD1. The CDR3 runs to 16 residues. From germline, CDR1 is SGHVS and CDR2 FNYEAQ. The V gene end was trimmed by 6 bases and the J gene end by 2 bases; junction bases not matched to a gene: 8. This chain's CDR3 is CASSPGQGAGAYEQYF. The DNA for the CDR3 is TGTGCCAGCAGTCCGGGACAGGGGGCTGGGGCCTACGAGCAGTACTTC.

This chain connects TRBV7-9 to TRBJ2-6; 8 positions agree with TRBD1. The CDR3 loop spans 17 amino acids. Trimming cost V 5 bases and J 0 bases; bases outside gene matches: 6. The germline V gene encodes CDR1 SEHNR and CDR2 FQNEAQ (reference sequence). CDR3 nucleotide sequence: TGTGCCAGCAGCCGGACAGGGCAAATCTCTGGGGCCAACGTCCTGACTTTC. Translation: CASSRTGQISGANVLTF. The full variable domain, its missing parts supplied by reference TRBV7-9 and TRBJ2-6, is DTGVSQNPRHKITKRGQNVTFRCDPISEHNRLYWYRQTLGQGPEFLTYFQNEAQLEKSRLLSDRFSAERPKGSFSTLEIQRTEQGDSAMYLCASSRTGQISGANVLTFGAGSRLTVL.

This clonotype was seen at least ten times. The CDR3 coding sequence is TGTGCCAGCAGTTCTCTAGGGACAGGGAAAATCAGGGAGCTGTTTTTT. Translation: CASSSLGTGKIRELFF. The V gene is TRBV6-2 or TRBV6-3, the J gene TRBJ2-2, with 9 bases identical to TRBD1. Trimming removed 4 bases from V and 9 bases from J; junction bases left unmatched: 12. Germline V gene sequence: CDR1 MNHEY, CDR2 SVGEGT. The length of the CDR3 is 16 residues.

The chain carries TRBV12-3 or TRBV12-4 and TRBJ2-3, with TRBD2 matching 9 bases. After removal of 2 bases from V and 3 bases from J, the junction contained 0 bases not matched to a gene. The length of the CDR3 is 14 residues. CDR3 residues: CASSLTSGTDTQYF. CDR3 DNA: TGTGCCAGCAGTTTAACTAGCGGGACAGATACGCAGTATTTT.

The table lists this clonotype with many counts. The V call is TRBV7-9, the J call TRBJ2-3; TRBD1 matches at 8 bases. CDR3 length: 16 amino acids. The germline V gene encodes CDR1 SEHNR and CDR2 FQNEAQ (reference sequence). V lost 5 bases, J lost 0 bases, and 7 bases stayed unmatched. CDR3 protein: CASSPNRGYSTDTQYF. In DNA, the CDR3 is TGTGCCAGCAGCCCCAACAGGGGGTATAGCACAGATACGCAGTATTTT.

This clonotype was counted many times. V and J are TRBV5-6 and TRBJ2-7; TRBD1 agrees at 7 bases. V dropped 4 bases and J dropped 3; count of bases not matched to a gene: 7. This CDR3 has 14 amino acids. The germline CDR1 and CDR2 sequences are SGHDT and YYEEEE. In DNA form, the CDR3 reads TGTGCCAGCAGCCTGGACAGGTCGCGCTACGAGCAGTACTTC. This sequence encodes CASSLDRSRYEQYF.

This clonotype has a count of ten or more. The chain links TRBV12-5 to TRBJ1-1, with 7 bases aligning to TRBD1. CDR1 LGHNT and CDR2 FRNRAP come from the germline V gene. J was trimmed by 8 bases and V by 5 bases; bases with no gene match: 8. The CDR3 is 13 residues long. The chain's CDR3 is CASGLSGQWEAFF. The DNA of the CDR3 is TGTGCTAGTGGTCTATCGGGACAGTGGGAAGCTTTCTTT.